The sequence of this TCR beta chain was determined in a study of blood T cell repertoires in COVID-19 (TCRdb year 2020). About the study as a whole: The collaborator samples originated in the United States, Italy and Spain and spanned the acute and convalescent phases of COVID-19. Where available, HLA class I and class II types were obtained from metadata supplied by the sample provider rather than from assay-based typing. Samples were obtained from the ongoing ImmuneRACE study (first 160 participants) and from over 1,000 subjects provided by 6 global collaborators. The dataset comprised deeply sampled blood TCRbeta repertoires from subjects exposed to, actively infected with, or recovered from COVID-19. The material from the prospective study consisted of cDNA or gDNA derived from T cells, B-cell-depleted T cells, or PBMCs. The sample metadata nearly always contained a de-identified subject ID, COVID-19 status, age in years and sex. A freely available public database, intended as a resource for researchers studying the immune response to SARS-CoV-2, is where the repertoires were released.

A word on this clone: The antigen it binds to is not known. No per-base quality is available; no much larger clone lies one base away.

TCRbeta CDR3 regions were amplified from genomic DNA using the immunoSEQ Assay, a bias-controlled multiplex PCR. For the original study's pipeline: The number of nucleated cells in each sample was estimated from the amplification of reference gene primers within the assay. Sequence reads were collapsed and filtered to measure the absolute abundance of every unique TCRbeta CDR3 rearrangement. For each sample, productive Simpson clonality was calculated as the square root of Simpson's diversity index over productive rearrangements. This is the immuneACCESS table as TCRdb keeps it, with only in-frame sequences that have V and J called. A part of the clones is gone; compared with another copy, unresolved V genes explain less than half, and the rest is unexplained. The V and J calls and the clone size are those of that table, but D and trimming were determined from the DNA. The sample yields 350,000 or so clones; about nine tenths were counted once. The ten most abundant clones make up 1.5% to 2% of the sample.

At one collaborating source in Seattle, patients were enrolled during active infection and were followed longitudinally through the course of disease. Collaborating institutions collected whole blood in K2EDTA tubes following their own protocols. For TCRbeta analysis, collaborators shipped samples as frozen whole blood, isolated PBMCs, or DNA extracted from either of those sample types. At the junction V is shortened by 1 base and J by 8 bases, with 24 bases in between. Looking up the germline V gene (reference sequence) yields CDR1 SGHKS and CDR2 YYEKEE. From cysteine to phenylalanine, the CDR3 is 17 amino acids long. The entry retains the CDR3 DNA only, 51 bases that are in frame from base 1. The investigation overall reported the following: The amount of clinical and demographic metadata varied by source and participant and was provided uncurated.

The sequence was collected from a woman in her 30s with COVID-19, enrolled during active disease. The sequence joins TRBV5-5 to TRBJ1-2; 6 matching bases give a weak D call of TRBD1. Sequenced material: peripheral blood. DNA sequence: TGTGCCAGCAGCTTGTACCTAGGCGAGACAGGCTTTGGGGGCTACACCTTC. Its amino acids are CASSLYLGETGFGGYTF. Beyond the CDR3, the reference TRBV5-5 and TRBJ1-2 genes provide the residues; the full variable domain reads: DAGVTQSPTHLIKTRGQQVTLRCSPISGHKSVSWYQQVLGQGPQFIFQYYEKEERGRGNFPDRFSARQFPNYSSELNVNALLLGDSALYLCASSLYLGETGFGGYTFGSGTRLTVV.